The subject of this entry is one TCR beta chain. Original analysis: The assay estimated nucleated cells by amplifying reference gene primers. Repertoires were generated with immunoSEQ multiplex PCR, while TCRdb's copy carries only in-frame clones and drops some. From that table come the V and J calls and clone size; the DNA was used to work out D and trimming. This table holds about 180,000 clones, roughly nine tenths found once. This record comes from a study of blood T cell repertoires in COVID-19. Study-wide context: Sites across the United States, Italy and Spain contributed samples from acute and convalescent COVID-19. The analysed material was cDNA or gDNA that came from T cells, B-cell-depleted T cells, or PBMCs.

From germline, CDR1 is MNHEY and CDR2 SVGAGI. CDR3 length: 15 amino acids. V lost 9 bases to trimming and J lost 5 bases, with 17 bases between them. V gene TRBV6-5 combines with J gene TRBJ2-6; D possibly corresponds to TRBD2 (5 bases). Sequenced: peripheral blood. This TCR was sampled from a man aged 18 to 29 who had recovered from COVID-19. CDR3 in DNA: TGTGCCAGGATGAAGCGGTACCGGCGGGCCAACGTCCTGACTTTC. This encodes CARMKRYRRANVLTF.